This TCR beta chain comes out of a study of T cell responses to AZD1222 COVID-19 vaccine (dated by TCRdb to 2020 to 2022). Study-wide context: AZD1222 recipients whose second dose came at about 4 weeks and those whose second dose came at about 12 weeks were combined into one group, since spike-specific TCR depth and breadth did not differ between the two schedules. TCR sequencing was performed for over 230 trial participants, of whom some 200 were given two doses of AZD1222 and 26 were given two doses of MenACWY control vaccine. Trial participants were enrolled by age into 18-55, 56-69 and 70-plus year subgroups, with about 150, 28 and 57 TCR-sequenced participants respectively.

On this clone: Its target antigen remains unknown. Per-nucleotide qualities are absent, and no much larger clonotype sits a single base away.

The CDR3 regions of human TCRbeta chains were analyzed by immunosequencing. In the original analysis: Repertoire TCRs were matched against a reference library of SARS-CoV-2-specific TCRs generated with the MIRA antigen-specificity platform. Breadth was defined as the fraction of unique TCRs that were SARS-CoV-2-associated, and depth was defined as the fraction of total T cells that were SARS-CoV-2-associated. Using the MIRA data, each spike-specific TCR was mapped to the spike region that the TCR reacts to and placed in a CD4 or CD8 class. Log10-transformed breadth and depth values were compared by one-way ANOVA with Sidak's multiple comparisons tests. Here the immuneACCESS table is served through TCRdb, limited to in-frame sequences with V and J called. Missing clones are a known gap in these copies; in checked studies unresolved V genes cover under half, and the rest lacks a known reason. V, J and clone size reflect that table, while D and trimming were determined from the DNA. This sample lists 110,000 to 150,000 clones; 85% to 90% were detected once. The ten largest make up approximately 1.5% of the sample.

The CDR3 covers 13 residues, taking in both the cysteine and the phenylalanine. The entry retains the CDR3 DNA only, 39 bases that are in frame from base 1. Relative to germline, V is 4 bases shorter and J is 9 bases shorter, with 13 bases between their ends. The germline V gene encodes CDR1 MGHDK and CDR2 SYGVNS. In light of the paper, this sample's time point label describes: baseline before first vaccination. Vaccinee samples were obtained from the UK trials COV001 and COV002, which included a single-blind randomized controlled phase 2/3 trial of AZD1222 (ChAdOx1 nCoV-19) in healthy adults. Trial participant PBMC samples were collected at day 0 and day 28 after the second dose for TCRbeta chain sequencing. Beyond this particular receptor, the publication reports: Most participants were white British and females outnumbered males, and the authors suggested that clonal diversity may have been underestimated. Reportedly, almost half of the unique spike-specific TCRs recognized epitopes lying outside the regions that are mutated in the B.1.351 and B.1.1.7 variants. No day 14 peak-response samples were available, so repertoires were characterized only after the peak T cell response. A significant rise in spike-specific TCR breadth and depth was observed after two AZD1222 doses relative to day 0 and relative to MenACWY recipients. The vaccine-associated CD4 TCRs covered the entire spike protein, and the dominant responses fell in regions 160-218 and 743-854. In the small 56-69-year group, the increase in depth fell short of significance, most likely because of low power. Conclusions about previously exposed vaccinees are limited, since just a handful of AZD1222 recipients were seropositive for SARS-CoV-2 at baseline.

The sample in question was peripheral blood, obtained on day 0 of AZD1222 vaccination. This sequence uses TRBV25-1 and TRBJ2-1, with the D gene possibly TRBD1 or TRBD2, each one fitting 6 bases. This receptor was taken from an adult in good health. CDR3 sequence: CASSGSGGGEQFF. The nucleotide sequence is given as TGTGCCAGCAGTGGGTCCGGGGGCGGTGAGCAGTTCTTC.